These T cell receptor beta chains were read from a single sample in a study of beta chain features in type 1 diabetes. Clones were read by immunoSEQ multiplex PCR, and TCRdb kept only the in-frame ones, dropping some. The table records 680,000 or so clones, 13% of them present only once. The sample comprised naive CD4+ T cells from blood. Every receptor here comes from a man in his late teens or twenties with type 1 diabetes. Both conserved end residues are part of each CDR3. D genes are given only for firm matches. Only some rows state a clone size, as once, few, many or a class for expanded clones.

j_call d_call clone_size v_call cdr3_nt cdr3_aa
TRBJ2-7 . few TRBV14 TGTGCCAGCAGCCAAGAATGGCCCGGAGGGGAGCAGTACTTC CASSQEWPGGEQYF
TRBJ2-7 TRBD1 . TRBV5-1 TGCGCCAGCGGACCGGGACAGGGAACCTACGAGCAGTACTTC CASGPGQGTYEQYF
TRBJ2-3 TRBD2 few TRBV7-3 TGTGCCAGCAGCCCCACCAGGACTAGCGGGGGGGCTAGCACAGATACGCAGTATTTT CASSPTRTSGGASTDTQYF
TRBJ2-5 . . TRBV30 TGTGCTCGGAAAGGAGACGGAGAGACCCAGTACTTC CARKGDGETQYF
TRBJ2-1 . . TRBV6-5 TGTGCCAGCAGTTACCTGGGGCGGCAGTTCTTC CASSYLGRQFF
TRBJ2-5 . . TRBV4-2 TGTGCCAGCAGCCAAGATCCAGGGACCCAAGAGACCCAGTACTTC CASSQDPGTQETQYF
TRBJ2-5 . few TRBV30 TGTGCCCAAGGGAGGGGGCGAGGAGAGACCCAGTACTTC CAQGRGRGETQYF
TRBJ1-1 TRBD1 . TRBV29-1 TGCAGCGTAGCGGATCAAACAGGGGCGGGCACTGAAGCTTTCTTT CSVADQTGAGTEAFF
TRBJ1-1 . . TRBV28 TGTGCCAGCATCTGGAGCCAGGGCAGCCAAGCTTTCTTT CASIWSQGSQAFF
TRBJ2-5 . few TRBV6-1 TGTGCCAGCATCGCTAAGGGCCAAGAGACCCAGTACTTC CASIAKGQETQYF
TRBJ2-4 . few TRBV10-3 TGTGCCATCAGTGACTCTCGAGGCCGGGACACTAAAAACATTCAGTACTTC CAISDSRGRDTKNIQYF
TRBJ1-1 TRBD1 . TRBV5-6 TGTGCCAGCTCCCACGACTTACAGGGGGCTGGCACTGAAGCTTTCTTT CASSHDLQGAGTEAFF
TRBJ2-7 . few TRBV6-1 TGTGCCAGCAGTGACCTCAACCGGGACGAGCAGTACTTC CASSDLNRDEQYF
TRBJ1-1 . few TRBV29-1 TGCAGCGTCGCCCGCGAGGGGGGGACTGAAGCTTTCTTT CSVAREGGTEAFF
TRBJ2-1 . few TRBV10-3 TGTGCCATCAGCCCAAAGGACAATGAGCAGTTCTTC CAISPKDNEQFF
TRBJ1-1 TRBD1 . TRBV4-1 TGCGCCAGCAGCCAAGTAAACAGGGGCCGCTTACCGCGTGAAGCTTTCTTT CASSQVNRGRLPREAFF
TRBJ2-5 . few TRBV6-5 TGTGCCAGCAGTGTGGTCAGGGAGGAGACCCAGTACTTC CASSVVREETQYF
TRBJ1-2 . few TRBV19 TGTGCCAGTAGTATCCCCGCCCTCGGCGGCTATGGCTACACCTTC CASSIPALGGYGYTF
TRBJ2-3 . . TRBV7-2 TGTGCCAGCACCTCCTTAGGGGATACGCAGTATTTT CASTSLGDTQYF
TRBJ2-5 TRBD2 few TRBV15 TGTGCCACCAGCAGAGGCCTAGCGGGGGGGCAAGAGACCCAGTACTTC CATSRGLAGGQETQYF
TRBJ2-2 TRBD1 . TRBV2 TGTGCCAGCAGTGGTGGACAGGGTACCGGGGAGCTGTTTTTT CASSGGQGTGELFF
TRBJ1-2 . few TRBV28 TGTGCCAGCAGCCCCTCCACCTATGGCTACACCTTC CASSPSTYGYTF
TRBJ2-7 . . TRBV6-5 TGTGCCAGCAGTTATTCCGCCAGGGCCGCCTACGAGCAGTACTTC CASSYSARAAYEQYF
TRBJ1-5 . few TRBV30 TGTGCCTGGAGTGGGGGTAGTGGGTCCAATCAGCCCCAGCATTTT CAWSGGSGSNQPQHF
TRBJ2-2 TRBD2 few TRBV9 TGTGCCAGCAGCTTTGGGACTAGCGGCACCGGGGAGCTGTTTTTT CASSFGTSGTGELFF
TRBJ2-1 . few TRBV6-5 TGTGCCAGCAGTACCCGGGGTCAGCAGTTCTTC CASSTRGQQFF
TRBJ2-2 . few TRBV2 TGTGCCAGCAGCGAGTTCAGTGGGATCAACACCGGGGAGCTGTTTTTT CASSEFSGINTGELFF
TRBJ1-2 TRBD1 few TRBV2 TGTGCCAGCACCGGGACAGGGGTAGGAGGCTATGGCTACACCTTC CASTGTGVGGYGYTF
TRBJ2-7 . few TRBV21-1 TGTGCCAGCAGCAAAGGTGAACAGAGCTACGAGCAGTACTTC CASSKGEQSYEQYF
TRBJ2-5 . few TRBV5-1 TGCGCCAGCGGCCCGGGTGTCGGTGAGACCCAGTACTTC CASGPGVGETQYF
TRBJ2-1 . few TRBV5-1 TGCGCCAGCAGCTTGGATCCGGTGGGCAATGAGCAGTTCTTC CASSLDPVGNEQFF
TRBJ2-7 TRBD2 . TRBV5-1 TGCGCCAGTCGGACTAGCGGCTCCTACGAGCAGTACTTC CASRTSGSYEQYF
TRBJ1-2 . . TRBV11-2 TGTGCCAGCAGACCCCAGGGAGGTGGCTACACCTTC CASRPQGGGYTF
TRBJ2-7 TRBD2 . TRBV5-4 TGTGCCAGCAGCTTGGCAGGGACTAGCGGTGGGTGGGAGTACTTC CASSLAGTSGGWEYF
TRBJ2-7 TRBD1 . TRBV2 TGTGCCAGCAGTGAAACCCCGGGACAGGGGTACGAGCAGTACTTC CASSETPGQGYEQYF
TRBJ2-7 TRBD2 . TRBV29-1 TGCAGCGTCGGGACTAGCGGGGGGCCCTACGAGCAGTACTTC CSVGTSGGPYEQYF
TRBJ2-7 TRBD1 . TRBV6-5 TGTGCCAGCAGTTCCCGGCCAGGGGGCTACGAGCAGTACTTC CASSSRPGGYEQYF
TRBJ1-2 . . TRBV7-9 TGTGCCAGCAGCTCGGGACCCCCTAACTATGGCTACACCTTC CASSSGPPNYGYTF
TRBJ2-7 . . TRBV4-2 TGTGCCAGCAGCCAAAGACGGGATGTGGGGTCCGAAGGGCAGTACTTC CASSQRRDVGSEGQYF
TRBJ2-7 . . TRBV14 TGTGCCAGCAGCAAAGGGGGTGGACCCCTGACCTACGAGCAGTACTTC CASSKGGGPLTYEQYF
TRBJ1-1 . . TRBV4-1 TGCGCCAGCAGCCAAGGGGAGGCTGTGAACACTGAAGCTTTCTTT CASSQGEAVNTEAFF
TRBJ2-1 TRBD2 . TRBV30 TGTGCCTGGAGTGCGGGACTAGCGGGGGGCCACTCCTACAATGAGCAGTTCTTC CAWSAGLAGGHSYNEQFF
TRBJ2-7 TRBD2 . TRBV7-2 TGTGCCAGCAGCTTAGTGGGGACTAGCCTTCTCGAGCAGTACTTC CASSLVGTSLLEQYF
TRBJ2-6 . few TRBV9 TGTGCCAGCAGCGTACGTTCTGGGGCCAACGTCCTGACTTTC CASSVRSGANVLTF
TRBJ2-1 . . TRBV29-1 TGCAGCGTTGATGGTAGAACCTACAATGAGCAGTTCTTC CSVDGRTYNEQFF
TRBJ1-5 TRBD1 . TRBV5-6 TGTGCCAGCAGCTCGACAGGGGGACGACATCAGCCCCAGCATTTT CASSSTGGRHQPQHF
TRBJ2-5 . few TRBV4-1 TGCGCCAGCAGCCAGGGTATGGTTGAGACCCAGTACTTC CASSQGMVETQYF
TRBJ1-5 . . TRBV7-8 TGTGCCAGCAGCTTAGGGGGTCCGAATCAGCCCCAGCATTTT CASSLGGPNQPQHF
TRBJ1-2 . few TRBV6-6 TGTGCCGTTAAGGACGGAGACTATGGCTACACCTTC CAVKDGDYGYTF
TRBJ2-5 TRBD2 . TRBV7-9 TGTGCCAGCAAGGTAGCGGGGGGCTCGGAGACCCAGTACTTC CASKVAGGSETQYF
TRBJ1-2 . . TRBV6-5 TGTGCCAGCAGTTATCAGGGTGGCTACACCTTC CASSYQGGYTF
TRBJ2-1 . . TRBV18 TGTGCCAGCTCACCATGGGAGAAGAGCTCCTACAATGAGCAGTTCTTC CASSPWEKSSYNEQFF
TRBJ1-1 . few TRBV30 TGTGCCTGGACCAGGACTGCGAACACTGAAGCTTTCTTT CAWTRTANTEAFF
TRBJ2-5 . few TRBV30 TGTGCCTGGAACGGGGGCTCGGAGACCCAGTACTTC CAWNGGSETQYF
TRBJ1-3 . . TRBV29-1 TGCAGCGTCTTGACAGACGGAGGAAACACCATATATTTT CSVLTDGGNTIYF